This T cell receptor beta chain was observed in a study of cytomegalovirus exposure and HLA in healthy donors (dated by TCRdb to the late 2010s). For the wider study: In an earlier analysis of under 600 of the donors, 276 Gb of sequence data and 90 million to 130 million unique TCR beta sequences from 180 million or so T cells were reported. Approximately 300 gigabases of sequencing data and tens of millions of unique TCR sequences were included in an early release covering under 650 HLA-typed donors. Among the roughly 370 genotyped donors, 81% belonged to the genetic ancestry cluster associated with self-reported Caucasian donors. The study aimed to test whether cataloging public T cell receptors could reveal signatures of past pathogen exposure. Using immunosequencing, the study profiled T cell repertoires from some 670 subjects and related those repertoires to cytomegalovirus serostatus. In addition to the first cohort of roughly 700 subjects, a separate validation cohort of approximately 130 different subjects was used. To predict cytomegalovirus infection status, the study brought together high-throughput TCR immunosequencing, statistical association of individual TCRs with disease status, and machine learning. In a later analysis, previously published TCR beta repertoires from about 670 donors were re-analyzed and high-resolution HLA genotyping was added so that TCR occurrence patterns could be studied. Rather than using new phenotypic data, the later analysis identified candidate immune exposures from TCR beta sequences and from how often those sequences occurred across donors. An earlier analysis of some 600 of the donors applied high-throughput TCR beta sequencing to assess whether each TCR beta V gene segment acted as functional or pseudogenic. Donor age, sex, ethnicity and CMV serostatus were collected together with the repertoire data. Genome-wide SNP genotypes for about 60% of the roughly 670 donors were used in a later genetic analysis, which treated that subset as a discovery cohort. All discovery cohort repertoires had been generated on a single sequencing platform. HLA typing included class I and class II loci at four-digit resolution. The number of donors typed differed by locus, with roughly 620-630 for A, B, C, DRB1 and DQB1, 522 for DQA1, approximately 580 for DPA1, and over 400 for DPB1. Because of strong linkage in the cohort, roughly five DR-DQ haplotypes were treated as single units for association and clustering. Across around 400 genotyped donors of the cohort, an average of roughly 250,000 unique TCR beta nucleotide sequences per donor were sequenced, and roughly 20% of those sequences were non-productive.

In total, just over 650 healthy bone marrow donors made up the cohort. At the time of sampling, all cohort members were nominally healthy, though unrecorded immune exposures were likely present. The donor was CMV seronegative and belonged to the group of 352 seronegative cohort members. A peripheral blood sample was provided by each donor, and peripheral blood mononuclear cells were used for TCR beta sequencing. Genomic DNA was extracted from the blood cell samples with the Qiagen DNeasy Blood Extraction Kit. The CDR3 runs 14 amino acids, cysteine and phenylalanine included. CDR3 DNA only is kept here, 42 bases in frame from base 1. V has 4 bases trimmed and J has 6 bases trimmed; junction bases matching no gene number 9. Via the germline V gene, CDR1 is SGHRS and CDR2 YFSETQ. Results and caveats for the whole study, not just this receptor: A further reported finding was that TCR beta sequences accurately predicted the HLA-A and HLA-B alleles for most subjects in the first cohort. At a false discovery rate of 0.05, a later analysis linked 16,000 or so TCR beta sequences to specific HLA alleles. HLA typing was unavailable for some donors at each locus, so association tests used only the typed subset. The sequencing pipeline was judged likely to have produced a cluster of highly shared sequence variants as a technical artifact. The authors suggested that the approach could potentially be generalized to other disease states and immunological phenotypes. In a later genetic analysis, fewer N-insertions in productive TCRs were reported among donors in an Asian-associated ancestry cluster than the approximately 630-donor mean. The study gave a list of 150 to 200 TCR beta chains associated with cytomegalovirus. Presence/absence analyses assumed roughly uniform sequencing depth across donors, an assumption that may not hold. Because counts were too low, some 17 rarely observed V segments, including chromosome 9 orphons, were excluded from the earlier analysis of some 540 of the donors. Immune exposure information for the cohort was limited to CMV serostatus. Broadly in line with IMGT annotations, most TCR beta V segments showed up in productive rearrangements about 87% or about 30% of the time in an earlier analysis of approximately 600 of the donors. Most TCR sequences were seen in very few donors, while some public TCRs were found in many individuals. Linkage disequilibrium might explain the correlated functional status among segregating V segments, but an unknown experimental factor could not be ruled out. Most CMV-associated TCR beta chains appeared to be HLA-restricted in a later analysis, and the HLA associations seemed to be driven largely by CMV exposure. A later analysis found that TCR association rates varied across HLA loci, with DRB1 alleles showing the most associated TCRs and HLA-C alleles the fewest. Assigning TCR associations to individual alleles was difficult when HLA alleles, especially DR and DQ, strongly co-occurred. The classifier was reported to diagnose cytomegalovirus status with high specificity and sensitivity in both the original and validation cohorts. Because the 87-base-pair reads could not distinguish some IMGT-functional V segments, including TRBV6-2 and TRBV6-3, those segments were excluded. In a later analysis, several top co-occurrence clusters were reported to appear linked to parvovirus B19, influenza, CMV and Epstein-Barr virus. The cohort was sequenced for TCR beta chains only, and without alpha or paired-chain data the features that could be detected were limited. V-gene and J-gene trimming of TCR beta chains was associated with a missense DCLRE1C variant in a later genetic analysis, and the association was replicated in an independent cohort. In a later analysis, HLA-associated TCR beta chains were found to be more clonally expanded and to have lower generation probabilities than equally common non-associated chains. A few of the identified cytomegalovirus-associated TCR beta chains were confirmed in vitro to be specific for cytomegalovirus antigens.

Notes on this clone: What antigen it recognizes has not been identified. Per-nucleotide qualities are absent, and no much larger clonotype sits a single base away.

Library construction relied on the immunoSEQ multiplex PCR assay. For the multiplex PCR, a mixture combining 60 forward primers for TCR Vbeta segments and 13 reverse primers for TCR Jbeta segments was used. A multiplex PCR assay on genomic DNA amplified the CDR3 region of rearranged TCR beta genes. On the Illumina HiSeq System, the amplified TCR beta libraries were sequenced as 87-base-pair reads. Turning to the authors' computational methods: A later analysis tallied approximately 87 million unique TCR beta chains across the 600 to 700 repertoires, and around 9.9 million of those chains were shared by two or more donors. Raw reads were error-corrected and collapsed into unique sequences by a nearest-neighbor algorithm in which closely related sequences were merged to remove PCR and sequencing errors. To assign V, D and J gene segments, CDR3 sequences were aligned to IMGT reference sequences. For a sequence to be retained, at least a six-nucleotide match to both a V gene segment and a J gene segment was required. Rearrangements were classified as productive when the CDR3 lacked stop codons and remained in frame with V and J, and all other rearrangements were classified as non-productive. CDR3 was defined by IMGT convention, running from the second conserved V-encoded cysteine to the conserved J-encoded phenylalanine. In an earlier analysis of approximately 590 of the donors, sequences lacking an unambiguous match to a single V gene segment were excluded. In an earlier analysis of 587 of the donors, V segments were called functional above 56.7% productive rearrangements and were called segregating when the between-donor standard deviation exceeded 5%. A statistical classification framework was built for diagnosing cytomegalovirus status from the catalog of TCR beta chain sequences. V and J gene assignment, in a later analysis, came from comparing TCR nucleotide sequences with IMGT/GENE-DB human TR gene sequences. A later analysis assigned CDR3 sequences and most-parsimonious VDJ recombination scenarios with the TCRdist pipeline. In a later analysis, every TCR beta chain was defined by the combination of its CDR3 amino acid sequence and its V-gene family, and reads without a unique V-gene family were dropped. As a way to deal with suspected cross-contamination and a sequencing artifact, a later analysis dropped approximately 590 nucleotide sequences that were highly shared and had low generation probability. A later analysis calculated a clonal expansion index for each public chain from normalized within-repertoire ranks of inferred template counts. A later analysis computed generation probabilities with a VDJ recombination model fitted to out-of-frame rearrangements, and checked the results against IGoR. In a later analysis, hypergeometric tests were used to score TCR-TCR, TCR-HLA and TCR-CMV co-occurrence, with a repertoire-size bias correction applied to TCR pairs. To estimate false discovery rates, a later analysis permuted the HLA or CMV assignments 20 times. In a later analysis, co-occurring TCRs were grouped with DBSCAN, and TCRdist sequence similarity was added when clustering was performed within HLA-allele-positive subsets. For co-occurrence clustering, repertoires with fewer than 30,000 or more than 120,000 public chains were excluded, along with roughly 5 repertoires with anomalous nucleotide sharing. TCRdb obtained this table from immuneACCESS and retained in-frame rearrangements with V and J assigned. These tables miss some clones; where compared with another copy, unresolved V genes account for less than half of the shortfall, and the remainder is unexplained. Clonal size and the V and J genes are those of that table, whereas D and trimming came from the DNA. Present in this sample are around 96,000 clones, around 80% of which were seen just once. The ten largest account for around 2% of the sample.

This clonotype originated in a man between 18 and 35 years old in good health and CMV-seronegative. The rearrangement joined TRBV5-1 to TRBJ2-7, with TRBD1 matching 8 junction bases. The sample was PBMCs. CDR3 loop: CASSDGQGLTEQYF. The DNA sequence is as follows: TGCGCCAGCAGCGATGGACAGGGTTTAACCGAGCAGTACTTC. Extended through the reference TRBV5-1 and TRBJ2-7 proteins, this CDR3 yields the full variable domain: KAGVTQTPRYLIKTRGQQVTLSCSPISGHRSVSWYQQTPGQGLQFLFEYFSETQRNKGNFPGRFSGRQFSNSRSEMNVSTLELGDSALYLCASSDGQGLTEQYFGPGTRLTVT.